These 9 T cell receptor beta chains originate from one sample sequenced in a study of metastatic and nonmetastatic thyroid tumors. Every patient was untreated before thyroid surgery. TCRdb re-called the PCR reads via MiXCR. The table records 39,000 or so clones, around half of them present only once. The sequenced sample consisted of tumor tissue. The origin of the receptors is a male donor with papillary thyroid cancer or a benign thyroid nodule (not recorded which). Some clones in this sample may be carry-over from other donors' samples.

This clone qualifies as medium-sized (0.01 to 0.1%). CDR3 DNA: TGTGCCAGCAGATACAGGGAGGGGGGAAACACCATATATTTT. It encodes CASRYREGGNTIYF. The genes are TRBV6-1 and TRBJ1-3, with D possibly TRBD1 on 6 matching bases. Per germline, CDR1 MNHNS and CDR2 SASEGT. CDR3 length equals 14 residues. Trimming stripped 6 bases from V and 4 bases from J, with 13 bases between.

CDR3 sequence reads: CAWSLDSAYNYGYTF. In DNA, the CDR3 is TGTGCCTGGAGTCTAGACAGTGCATATAACTATGGCTACACCTTC. J is TRBJ1-2 and V is TRBV30, with a weak D call TRBD1 (5 bases). This CDR3 contains 15 residues. Germline V lookup: CDR1 GTSNPN, CDR2 SVGIG (reference sequence). The V end was cut by 2 bases, the J end by 1 base, with 14 bases between.

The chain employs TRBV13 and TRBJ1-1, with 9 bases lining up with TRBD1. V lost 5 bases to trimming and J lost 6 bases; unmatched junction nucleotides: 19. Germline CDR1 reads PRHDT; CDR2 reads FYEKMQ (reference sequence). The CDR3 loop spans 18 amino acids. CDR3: CASSPYGTYATGGSEAFF. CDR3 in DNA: TGTGCCAGCAGCCCTTACGGGACTTACGCCACAGGGGGCTCTGAAGCTTTCTTT.

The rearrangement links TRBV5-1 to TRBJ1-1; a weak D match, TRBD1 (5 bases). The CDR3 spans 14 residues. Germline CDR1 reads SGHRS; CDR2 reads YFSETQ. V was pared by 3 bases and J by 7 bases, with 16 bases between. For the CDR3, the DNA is TGCGCCAGCAGCTGGGCGGGGGACGGAAGTGAAGCTTTCTTT. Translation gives CASSWAGDGSEAFF.

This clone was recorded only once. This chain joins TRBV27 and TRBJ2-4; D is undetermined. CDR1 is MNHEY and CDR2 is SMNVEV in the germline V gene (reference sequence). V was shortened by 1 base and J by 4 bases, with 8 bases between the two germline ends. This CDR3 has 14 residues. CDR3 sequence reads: CASSLLGPKNIQYF. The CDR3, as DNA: TGTGCCAGCAGTTTATTAGGTCCGAAAAACATTCAGTACTTC.

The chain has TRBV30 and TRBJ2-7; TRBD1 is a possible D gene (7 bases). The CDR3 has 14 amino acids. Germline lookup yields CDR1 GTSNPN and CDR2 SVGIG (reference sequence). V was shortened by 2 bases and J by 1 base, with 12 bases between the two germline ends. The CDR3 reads CAWSWRGQSYEQYF. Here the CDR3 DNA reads TGTGCCTGGAGTTGGCGGGGACAGTCCTACGAGCAGTACTTC.

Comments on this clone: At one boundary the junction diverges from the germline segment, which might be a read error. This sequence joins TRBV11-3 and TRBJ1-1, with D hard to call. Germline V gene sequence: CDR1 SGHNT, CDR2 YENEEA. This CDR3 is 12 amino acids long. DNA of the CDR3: TGTGCCAGCAGCTTAGGCCCCGTTGCCAGCTGGTTT. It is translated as CASSLGPVASWF.

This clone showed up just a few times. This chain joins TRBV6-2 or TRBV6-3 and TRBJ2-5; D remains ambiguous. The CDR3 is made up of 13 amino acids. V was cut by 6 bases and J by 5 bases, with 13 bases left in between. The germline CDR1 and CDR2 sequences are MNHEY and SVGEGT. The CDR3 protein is CASSQRVPETQYF. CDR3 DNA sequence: TGTGCCAGCAGCCAAAGGGTCCCGGAGACCCAGTACTTC.

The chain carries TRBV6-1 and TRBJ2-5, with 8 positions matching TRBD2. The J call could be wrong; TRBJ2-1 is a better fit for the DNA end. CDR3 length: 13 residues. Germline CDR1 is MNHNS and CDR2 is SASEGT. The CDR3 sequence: CASSGISGSEQFF. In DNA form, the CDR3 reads TGTGCCAGCAGTGGGATAAGCGGGAGTGAGCAGTTCTTC.